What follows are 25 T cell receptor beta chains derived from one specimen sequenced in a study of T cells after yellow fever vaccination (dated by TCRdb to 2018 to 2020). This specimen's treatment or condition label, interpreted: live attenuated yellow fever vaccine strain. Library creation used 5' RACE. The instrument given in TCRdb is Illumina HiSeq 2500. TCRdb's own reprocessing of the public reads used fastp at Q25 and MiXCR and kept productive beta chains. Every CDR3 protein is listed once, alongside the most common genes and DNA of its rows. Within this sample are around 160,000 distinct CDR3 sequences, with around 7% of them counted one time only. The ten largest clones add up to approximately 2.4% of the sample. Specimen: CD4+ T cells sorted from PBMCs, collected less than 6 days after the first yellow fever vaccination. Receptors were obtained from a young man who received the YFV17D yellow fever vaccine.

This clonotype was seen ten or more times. In DNA form, the CDR3 reads TGTGCCAGCAGCCGATCGGGGGGCGTCAAAAACATTCAGTACTTC. This sequence encodes CASSRSGGVKNIQYF. The chain uses TRBV7-2 and TRBJ2-4, with D perhaps TRBD2 (7 bases). The CDR3 runs to 15 residues. Between the trimmed V and J ends, which lost 5 bases and 3 bases, there was a span of 14 bases. CDR1 and CDR2 (germline): SGHTA, FQGNSA.

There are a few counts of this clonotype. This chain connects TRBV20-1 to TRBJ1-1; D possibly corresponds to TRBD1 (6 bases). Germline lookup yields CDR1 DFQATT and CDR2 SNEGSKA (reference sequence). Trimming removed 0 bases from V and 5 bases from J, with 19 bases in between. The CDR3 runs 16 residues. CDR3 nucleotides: TGCAGTGCTAGAGAAAACGGCAGGGGAAGTGGAACTGAAGCTTTCTTT. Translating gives CSARENGRGSGTEAFF.

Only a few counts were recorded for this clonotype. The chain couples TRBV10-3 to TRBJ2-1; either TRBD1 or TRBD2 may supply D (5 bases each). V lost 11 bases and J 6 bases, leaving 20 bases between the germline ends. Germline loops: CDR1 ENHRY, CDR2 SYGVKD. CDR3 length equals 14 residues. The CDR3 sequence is CAALEPGLTNEQFF. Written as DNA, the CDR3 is TGTGCCGCGCTCGAACCGGGGCTTACCAATGAGCAGTTCTTC.

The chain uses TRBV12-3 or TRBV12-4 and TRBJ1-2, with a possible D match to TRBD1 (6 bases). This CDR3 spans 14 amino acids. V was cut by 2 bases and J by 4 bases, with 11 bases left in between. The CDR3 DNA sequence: TGTGCCAGCAGTTTAAGCTACAGGGTCTATGGCTACACCTTC. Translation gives CASSLSYRVYGYTF.

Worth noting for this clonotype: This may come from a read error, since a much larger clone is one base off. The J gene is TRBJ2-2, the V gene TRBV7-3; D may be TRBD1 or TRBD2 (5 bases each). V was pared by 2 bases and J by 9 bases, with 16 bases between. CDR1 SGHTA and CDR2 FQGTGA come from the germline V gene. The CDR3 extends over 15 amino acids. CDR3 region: CASSLYGVGAWELFF. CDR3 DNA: TGTGCCAGCAGCTTATACGGGGTCGGGGCCTGGGAGCTGTTTTTT.

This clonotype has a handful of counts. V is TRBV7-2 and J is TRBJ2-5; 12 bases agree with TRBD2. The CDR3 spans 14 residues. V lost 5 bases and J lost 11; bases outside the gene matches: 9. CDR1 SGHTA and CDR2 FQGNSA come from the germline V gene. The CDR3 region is CASSPPASGGAQYF. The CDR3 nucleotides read TGTGCCAGCAGCCCCCCGGCTAGCGGGGGGGCGCAGTACTTC.

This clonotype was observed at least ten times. The CDR3 sequence is CASWDSNTDTQYF. The CDR3, as DNA: TGTGCCAGCTGGGACAGCAACACAGATACGCAGTATTTT. The chain is built from TRBV6-1 and TRBJ2-3, with TRBD1 matching over 7 bases. The ends lost 8 bases at V and 2 bases at J; junction bases unmatched: 4. Germline CDR1 and CDR2: MNHNS and SASEGT. This CDR3 has 13 residues.

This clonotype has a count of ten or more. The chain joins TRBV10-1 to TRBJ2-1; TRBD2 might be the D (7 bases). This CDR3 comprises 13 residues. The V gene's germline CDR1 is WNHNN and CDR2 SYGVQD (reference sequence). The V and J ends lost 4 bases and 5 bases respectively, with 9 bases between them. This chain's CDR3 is CASSGGGNNEQFF. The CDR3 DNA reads TGCGCCAGCAGTGGCGGGGGCAACAATGAGCAGTTCTTC.

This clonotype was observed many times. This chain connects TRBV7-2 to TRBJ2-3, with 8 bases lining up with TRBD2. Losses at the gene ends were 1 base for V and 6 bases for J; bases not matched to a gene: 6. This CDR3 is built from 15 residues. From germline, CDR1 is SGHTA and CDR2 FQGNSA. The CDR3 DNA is TGTGCCAGCAGCTTAGGTCGGCGGGGGGCGGATACGCAGTATTTT. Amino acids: CASSLGRRGADTQYF.

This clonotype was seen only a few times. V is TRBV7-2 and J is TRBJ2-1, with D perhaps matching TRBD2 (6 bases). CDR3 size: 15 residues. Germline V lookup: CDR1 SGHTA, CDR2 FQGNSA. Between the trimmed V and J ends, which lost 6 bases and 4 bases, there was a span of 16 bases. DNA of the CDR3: TGTGCCAGCAGGAGATTGGGCGGGGTGTACAATGAGCAGTTCTTC. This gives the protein CASRRLGGVYNEQFF.

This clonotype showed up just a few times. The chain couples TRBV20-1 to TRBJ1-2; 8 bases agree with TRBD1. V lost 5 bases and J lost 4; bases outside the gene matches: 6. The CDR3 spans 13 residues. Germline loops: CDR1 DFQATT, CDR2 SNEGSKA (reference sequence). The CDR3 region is CSAYQGAGYGYTF. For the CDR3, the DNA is TGCAGTGCTTATCAGGGGGCTGGCTATGGCTACACCTTC.

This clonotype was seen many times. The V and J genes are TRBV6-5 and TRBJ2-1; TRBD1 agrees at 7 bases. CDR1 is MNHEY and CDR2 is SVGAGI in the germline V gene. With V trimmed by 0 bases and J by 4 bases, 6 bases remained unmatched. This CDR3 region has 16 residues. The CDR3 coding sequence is TGTGCCAGCAGTTACTCGGACAGGTATAGATACAATGAGCAGTTCTTC. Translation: CASSYSDRYRYNEQFF.

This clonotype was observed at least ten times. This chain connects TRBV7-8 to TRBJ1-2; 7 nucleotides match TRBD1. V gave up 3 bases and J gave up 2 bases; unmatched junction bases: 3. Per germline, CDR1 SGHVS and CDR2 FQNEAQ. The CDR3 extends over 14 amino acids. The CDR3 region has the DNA TGTGCCAGCAGCTTGACAGGGACCAACTATGGCTACACCTTC. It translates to CASSLTGTNYGYTF.

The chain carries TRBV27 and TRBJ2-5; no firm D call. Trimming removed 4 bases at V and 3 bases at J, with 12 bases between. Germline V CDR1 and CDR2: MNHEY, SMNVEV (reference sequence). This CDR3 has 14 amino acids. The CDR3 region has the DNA TGTGCCAGCAGTTCCCCCATGGCAAAAGAGACCCAGTACTTC. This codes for CASSSPMAKETQYF.

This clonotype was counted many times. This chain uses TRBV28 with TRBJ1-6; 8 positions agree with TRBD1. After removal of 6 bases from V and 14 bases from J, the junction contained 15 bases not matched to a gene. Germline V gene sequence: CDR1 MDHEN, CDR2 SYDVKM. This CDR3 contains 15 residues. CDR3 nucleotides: TGTGCCAGCAGCGAACGACAGGGGACCTTATCAGCCCTCCACTTT. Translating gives CASSERQGTLSALHF.

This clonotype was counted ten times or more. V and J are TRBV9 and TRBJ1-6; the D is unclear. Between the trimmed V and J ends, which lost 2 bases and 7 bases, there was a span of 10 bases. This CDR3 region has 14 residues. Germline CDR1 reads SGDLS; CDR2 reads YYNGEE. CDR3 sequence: CASSVSTTNSPLHF. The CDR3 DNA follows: TGTGCCAGCAGCGTCTCCACAACGAATTCACCCCTCCACTTT.

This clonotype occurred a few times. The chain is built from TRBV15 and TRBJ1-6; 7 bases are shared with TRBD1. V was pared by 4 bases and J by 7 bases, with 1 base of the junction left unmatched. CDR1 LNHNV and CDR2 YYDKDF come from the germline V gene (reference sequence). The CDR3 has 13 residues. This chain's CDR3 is CATSIQGNSPLHF. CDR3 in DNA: TGTGCCACCAGCATACAGGGGAATTCACCCCTCCACTTT.

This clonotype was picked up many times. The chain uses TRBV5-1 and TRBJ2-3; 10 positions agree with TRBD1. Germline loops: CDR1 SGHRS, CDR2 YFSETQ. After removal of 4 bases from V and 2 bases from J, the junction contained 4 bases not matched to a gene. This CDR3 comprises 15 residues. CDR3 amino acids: CASSTGTGVTDTQYF. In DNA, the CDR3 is TGCGCCAGCAGCACCGGGACAGGGGTCACAGATACGCAGTATTTT. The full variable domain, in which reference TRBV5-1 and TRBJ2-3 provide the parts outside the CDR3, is KAGVTQTPRYLIKTRGQQVTLSCSPISGHRSVSWYQQTPGQGLQFLFEYFSETQRNKGNFPGRFSGRQFSNSRSEMNVSTLELGDSALYLCASSTGTGVTDTQYFGPGTRLTVL.

CDR3 sequence (DNA): TGTGCCAGCAGCCCAGACTCGACCTATCAGCCCCAGCATTTT. It codes for CASSPDSTYQPQHF. V and J are TRBV6-4 and TRBJ1-5; D remains ambiguous. CDR1 MRHNA and CDR2 SNTAGT come from the germline V gene. This CDR3 has 14 residues. V gave up 6 bases and J gave up 5 bases, with 14 bases separating them.

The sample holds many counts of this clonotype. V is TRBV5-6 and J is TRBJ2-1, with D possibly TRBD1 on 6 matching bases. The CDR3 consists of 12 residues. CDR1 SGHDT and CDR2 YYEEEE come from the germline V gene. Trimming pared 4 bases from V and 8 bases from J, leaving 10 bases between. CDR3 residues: CASSPRGDEQFF. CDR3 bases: TGTGCCAGCAGCCCCAGGGGTGATGAGCAGTTCTTC.

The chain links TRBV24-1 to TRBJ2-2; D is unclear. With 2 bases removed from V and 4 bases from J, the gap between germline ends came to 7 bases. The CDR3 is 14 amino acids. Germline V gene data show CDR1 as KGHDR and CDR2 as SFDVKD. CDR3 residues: CATSDSRITGELFF. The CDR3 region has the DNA TGTGCCACCAGTGATTCGCGGATCACCGGGGAGCTGTTTTTT.

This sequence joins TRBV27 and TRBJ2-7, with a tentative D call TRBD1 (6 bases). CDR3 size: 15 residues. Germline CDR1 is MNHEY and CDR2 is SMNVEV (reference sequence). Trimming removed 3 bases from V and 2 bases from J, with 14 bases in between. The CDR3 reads CASSFFPGTPYEQYF. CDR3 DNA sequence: TGTGCCAGCAGTTTTTTCCCCGGGACACCCTACGAGCAGTACTTC.

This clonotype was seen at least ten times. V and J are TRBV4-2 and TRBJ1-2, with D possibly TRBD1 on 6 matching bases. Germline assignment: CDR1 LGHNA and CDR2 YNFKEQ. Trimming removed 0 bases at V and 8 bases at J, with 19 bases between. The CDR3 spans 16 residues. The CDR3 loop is CASSQEVPNDRQGYTF. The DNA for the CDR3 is TGTGCCAGCAGCCAAGAGGTCCCAAACGACAGGCAGGGCTACACCTTC.

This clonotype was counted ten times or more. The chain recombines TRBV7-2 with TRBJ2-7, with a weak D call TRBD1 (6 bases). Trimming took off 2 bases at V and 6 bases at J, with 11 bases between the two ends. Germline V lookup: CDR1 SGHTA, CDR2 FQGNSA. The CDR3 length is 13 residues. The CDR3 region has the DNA TGTGCCAGCAGCTTATCAGGGGAAACCGAGCAGTACGTC. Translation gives CASSLSGETEQYV.

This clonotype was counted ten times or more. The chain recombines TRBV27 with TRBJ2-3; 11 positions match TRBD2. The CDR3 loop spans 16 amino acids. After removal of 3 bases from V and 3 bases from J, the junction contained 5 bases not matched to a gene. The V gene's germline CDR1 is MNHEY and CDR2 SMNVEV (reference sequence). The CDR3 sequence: CASSFRLAGLTDTQYF. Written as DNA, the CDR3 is TGTGCCAGCAGTTTCCGACTAGCGGGGCTTACAGATACGCAGTATTTT.